A single sample gave rise to the 17 T cell receptor beta chains below, sequenced in a study of blood T cell repertoires in COVID-19 (TCRdb year 2020). Receptor amplification or capture employed the immunoSEQ multiplex PCR assay. Drawn from immuneACCESS, this table holds only the in-frame rearrangements with V and J called that TCRdb kept. Clones are partly lost; checked studies trace under half to an unresolved V gene and leave the rest unexplained. This sample holds more than 200,000 clones; roughly 90% were observed only once. The ten largest account for 6% to 7% of the sample. The material sequenced was PBMCs or T cells enriched from blood (not recorded which). All receptors derive from a woman younger than 45 with acute COVID-19.

The chain has TRBV30 and TRBJ1-1; D ambiguous. With 2 bases removed from V and 1 base from J, the gap between germline ends came to 14 bases. Germline V CDR1 and CDR2: GTSNPN, SVGIG (reference sequence). This CDR3 contains 15 residues. CDR3 loop: CAWSSQSLGNTEAFF. CDR3 nucleotide sequence: TGTGCCTGGAGTTCACAGTCCCTCGGGAACACTGAAGCTTTCTTT.

The sample holds one count of this clone. V gene TRBV2 combines with J gene TRBJ1-2, with D possibly matching TRBD1 (6 bases). With 6 bases removed from V and 2 bases from J, the gap between germline ends came to 10 bases. The CDR3 is 13 residues long. Germline CDR1 SNHLY, CDR2 FYNNEI. CDR3 in amino acids: CASRGDRNYGYTF. The CDR3 DNA reads TGTGCCAGCAGGGGAGACAGGAACTATGGCTACACCTTC. Full variable domain (outside the CDR3, taken from reference TRBV2 and TRBJ1-2): EPEVTQTPSHQVTQMGQEVILRCVPISNHLYFYWYRQILGQKVEFLVSFYNNEISEKSEIFDDQFSVERPDGSNFTLKIRSTKLEDSAMYFCASRGDRNYGYTFGSGTRLTVV.

In DNA form, the CDR3 reads TGTGCCAGCAGCTTAGATCAGGGATCTAATGAAAAACTGTTTTTT. Amino acid sequence: CASSLDQGSNEKLFF. J is TRBJ1-4 and V is TRBV7-9; maybe TRBD1 (5 bases). The CDR3 is made up of 15 amino acids. Trimming stripped 1 base from V and 3 bases from J, with 9 bases between. Germline CDR1 is SEHNR and CDR2 is FQNEAQ (reference sequence).

This clone occurred a few times. This chain links TRBV28 with TRBJ1-1; 8 nucleotides line up with TRBD1. The CDR3 is 15 residues long. In germline, CDR1 is MDHEN, CDR2 SYDVKM. With V trimmed by 6 bases and J by 1 base, 7 bases remained unmatched. The CDR3 DNA reads as TGTGCCAGCAGCCCCAGACAGGGGAGGAACACTGAAGCTTTCTTT. It specifies CASSPRQGRNTEAFF.

The chain recombines TRBV7-2 with TRBJ2-1, with D tentatively TRBD2 (5 bases). Trimming removed 3 bases at V and 6 bases at J, with 15 bases between. Per the germline V gene, CDR1 is SGHTA and CDR2 is FQGNSA. The CDR3 spans 15 residues. In DNA form, the CDR3 reads TGTGCCAGCAGCTTGGTCGGGTGGGAGAGCAATGAGCAGTTCTTC. It specifies CASSLVGWESNEQFF.

The chain employs TRBV5-5 and TRBJ2-4; possible D gene TRBD1, 6 bases. The V end lost 4 bases, the J end lost 1 base, and 15 bases lay between the germline ends. Germline CDR1 reads SGHKS; CDR2 reads YYEKEE (reference sequence). CDR3 length: 16 residues. In DNA, the CDR3 is TGTGCCAGCAGCCCGCCGGGACATACGGCCAAAAACATTCAGTACTTC. It encodes CASSPPGHTAKNIQYF.

The V call is TRBV7-9, the J call TRBJ2-5; TRBD2 aligns across 7 bases. Looked up from germline, CDR1 is SEHNR and CDR2 is FQNEAQ (reference sequence). Trimming at V came to 5 bases and at J to 9 bases, leaving 12 bases not matched to a gene. This CDR3 spans 14 amino acids. CDR3 DNA: TGTGCCAGCAGCCCTAAGGGACTACTCGAGGCCCAGTACTTC. Protein: CASSPKGLLEAQYF.

Comments on this clone: The sample has other DNA sequences that encode this CDR3 too. The rearrangement uses TRBV7-9 and TRBJ1-2; 7 nucleotides line up with TRBD1. Trimming removed 0 bases from V and 8 bases from J; junction bases left unmatched: 6. The CDR3 contains 14 residues. Germline V gene data show CDR1 as SEHNR and CDR2 as FQNEAQ (reference sequence). In DNA form, the CDR3 reads TGTGCCAGCAGCTTAGCGCGACAGGGAGAGGGCTACACCTTC. Residues: CASSLARQGEGYTF.

J is TRBJ2-7 and V is TRBV27, with a possible D match to TRBD2 (6 bases). The CDR3 is 15 amino acids. V lost 6 bases to trimming and J lost 0 bases, with 15 bases between them. Germline-derived CDR1 and CDR2 are MNHEY and SMNVEV (reference sequence). CDR3 protein: CASSRRGESSYEQYF. Here the CDR3 DNA reads TGTGCCAGCAGCCGTCGCGGGGAGAGCTCCTACGAGCAGTACTTC.

This clone was seen only once. J is TRBJ2-7 and V is TRBV24-1; 8 nucleotides match TRBD1. Germline V CDR1 and CDR2: KGHDR, SFDVKD. The V and J ends lost 4 bases and 4 bases, in that order; junction bases with no gene match: 2. This CDR3 is 13 amino acids long. The CDR3 nucleotides read TGTGCCACCAGTGAGGACAGGGCTTACGAGCAGTACTTC. Protein: CATSEDRAYEQYF.

J is TRBJ2-7 and V is TRBV10-3; 8 bases line up with TRBD1. V trimming: 6 bases; J trimming: 2 bases; junction bases outside the gene matches: 3. Looked up from germline, CDR1 is ENHRY and CDR2 is SYGVKD. The CDR3 contains 13 residues. CDR3 residues: CAISRDRPYEQYF. The CDR3 bases are TGTGCCATCAGCCGGGACAGGCCCTACGAGCAGTACTTC.

V and J are TRBV2 and TRBJ1-1, with D uncertain. The V end lost 7 bases, the J end lost 11 bases, and 29 bases lay between the germline ends. The CDR3 has 16 amino acids. Germline lookup yields CDR1 SNHLY and CDR2 FYNNEI. The CDR3 protein is CASIRAGWDEASRAFF. CDR3 in DNA: TGTGCCAGCATAAGGGCGGGATGGGATGAGGCCTCGAGGGCTTTCTTT.

The chain employs TRBV9 and TRBJ2-5, with 8 nucleotides matching TRBD1. The CDR3 is 15 residues long. With 3 bases clipped from V and 4 bases from J, the junction kept 8 bases outside the gene matches. Germline values: CDR1 SGDLS, CDR2 YYNGEE. CDR3: CASSGGQGKGETQYF. As DNA, the CDR3 is TGTGCCAGCAGCGGAGGACAGGGTAAGGGAGAGACCCAGTACTTC.

The rearrangement uses TRBV6-5 and TRBJ1-2, with no clear D. The CDR3 has 16 residues. With 0 bases removed from V and 4 bases from J, the gap between germline ends came to 15 bases. Germline-derived CDR1 and CDR2 are MNHEY and SVGAGI. For the CDR3, the DNA is TGTGCCAGCAGTTACTCGAATTTTGGAGTCGGCTATGGCTACACCTTC. Protein sequence: CASSYSNFGVGYGYTF.

The chain has TRBV29-1 and TRBJ2-7, with D maybe TRBD1 (6 bases). The V end was cut by 8 bases, the J end by 5 bases, with 19 bases between. There are 13 residues in the CDR3. Germline loops: CDR1 SQVTM, CDR2 ANQGSEA. The chain's CDR3 is CSPYGQGIDEQYF. The CDR3 DNA follows: TGCAGCCCCTATGGGCAGGGGATCGACGAGCAGTACTTC.

V is TRBV4-1 and J is TRBJ1-5; 7 nucleotides line up with TRBD1. The CDR3 is 17 residues long. The germline CDR1 and CDR2 sequences are MGHRA and YSYEKL. J lost 3 bases, V lost 0 bases, and 8 bases had no gene match. CDR3 loop: CASSQEPQQGNNQPQHF. CDR3 DNA sequence: TGCGCCAGCAGCCAAGAACCACAACAGGGGAACAATCAGCCCCAGCATTTT.

This chain connects TRBV5-1 to TRBJ2-2; TRBD1 agrees at 12 bases. The V gene's germline CDR1 is SGHRS and CDR2 YFSETQ. The CDR3 loop spans 17 amino acids. V dropped 4 bases and J dropped 5; count of bases not matched to a gene: 9. CDR3 bases: TGCGCCAGCAGCACAACTGGGACAGGGGGCTCGACCGGGGAGCTGTTTTTT. This codes for CASSTTGTGGSTGELFF.